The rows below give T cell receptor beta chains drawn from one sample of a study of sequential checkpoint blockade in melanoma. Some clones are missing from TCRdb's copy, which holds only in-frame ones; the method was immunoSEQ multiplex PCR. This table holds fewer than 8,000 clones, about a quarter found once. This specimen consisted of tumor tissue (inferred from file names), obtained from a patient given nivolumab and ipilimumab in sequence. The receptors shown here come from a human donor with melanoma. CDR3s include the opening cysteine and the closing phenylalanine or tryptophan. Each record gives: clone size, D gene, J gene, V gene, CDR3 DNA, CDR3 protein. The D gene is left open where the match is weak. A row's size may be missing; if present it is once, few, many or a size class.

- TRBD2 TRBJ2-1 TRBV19 TGTGCCAGTAGTATAGAAGGCCCAGGTTCGTCGGGGGGCTCCTACAATGAGCAGTTCTTC CASSIEGPGSSGGSYNEQFF
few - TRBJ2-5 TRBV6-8 TGTGCCAGCAGGCTCACAGGGAGAGGGAACCAAGAGACCCAGTACTTC CASRLTGRGNQETQYF
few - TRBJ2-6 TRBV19 TGTGCCAGTAGTCCATCCGGGACTCCGTCTGGGGCCAACGTCCTGACTTTC CASSPSGTPSGANVLTF
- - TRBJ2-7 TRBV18 TGTGCCAGCTCACCAGGGGGGAACTCCTACGAGCAGTACTTC CASSPGGNSYEQYF
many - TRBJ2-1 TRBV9 TGTGCCAGCAGCCCCTCGAGAGGGACTTACAATGAGCAGTTCTTC CASSPSRGTYNEQFF
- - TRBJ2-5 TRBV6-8 TGTGCCAGCACTAAGACTAGGGGGGGGGAGACCCAGTACTTC CASTKTRGGETQYF
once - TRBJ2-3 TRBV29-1 TGCAGCGTTGAGGGTACGGGTAGTTCCCCAGATACGCAGTATTTT CSVEGTGSSPDTQYF
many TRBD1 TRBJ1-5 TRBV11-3 TGTGCCAGCAGCTTGAGATCAGGGGGGAATCAGCCCCAGCATTTT CASSLRSGGNQPQHF
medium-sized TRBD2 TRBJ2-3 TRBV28 TGTGCCAGCAGTTTCCTAGCGGGCACAGATACGCAGTATTTT CASSFLAGTDTQYF
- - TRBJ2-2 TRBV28 TGTGCCAGCAGTCCTCTGACGTTGGGGAGCACCGGGGAGCTGTTTTTT CASSPLTLGSTGELFF
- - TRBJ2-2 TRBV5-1 TGCGCCAGTCGAGTCGGAATCACGAACACCGGGGAGCTGTTTTTT CASRVGITNTGELFF
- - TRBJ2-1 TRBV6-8 TGTGCCAGCAGTGGAAGTTGGAATGAGCAGTTCTTC CASSGSWNEQFF
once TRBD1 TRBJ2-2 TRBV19 TGTGCCAGTAGTATAAGCCCTCCGGGACAGGCTGCGAACACCGGGGAGCTGTTTTTT CASSISPPGQAANTGELFF
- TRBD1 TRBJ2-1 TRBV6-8 TGTGCCAGCAGTGGGGACAGGGACGGCACGAATGAGCAGTTCTTC CASSGDRDGTNEQFF
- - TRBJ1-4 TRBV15 TGTGCCACCAGCAGACAGGGGTCCAATGAAAAACTGTTTTTT CATSRQGSNEKLFF
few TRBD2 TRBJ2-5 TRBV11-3 TGTGCCAGCAGCTTAGGCGGGAGTGGGCGAGAGACCCAGTACTTC CASSLGGSGRETQYF
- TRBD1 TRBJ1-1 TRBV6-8 TGTGCCAGCAGTTACTCGGAGGGGGCGCGAACTGAAGCTTTCTTT CASSYSEGARTEAFF
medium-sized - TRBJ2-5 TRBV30 TGTGCCTGGGACTCCCTCGGGGACCTGGGGGAGACCCAGTACTTC CAWDSLGDLGETQYF
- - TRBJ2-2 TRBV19 TGTGCCAGTAACATACCCAACACCGGGGAGCTGTTTTTT CASNIPNTGELFF
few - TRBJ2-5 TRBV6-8 TGTGCCATCAGGGTAGACTCACAAGAGACCCAGTACTTC CAIRVDSQETQYF
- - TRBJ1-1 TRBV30 TGTGCCTGGAGTAGAGAGAACACTGAAGCTTTCTTT CAWSRENTEAFF
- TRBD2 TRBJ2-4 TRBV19 TGTGCCAGTAGTGGGGGACTATTGCTAGCCAAAAACATTCAGTACTTC CASSGGLLLAKNIQYF
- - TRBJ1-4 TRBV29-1 TGCAGCGTCACAGGGAGGACTAATGAAAAACTGTTTTTT CSVTGRTNEKLFF
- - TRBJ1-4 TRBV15 TGTGCCACCAGCGGGGAAACAGGGCGGATGGCTGAAAAACTGTTTTTT CATSGETGRMAEKLFF
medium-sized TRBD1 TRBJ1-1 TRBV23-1 TGCGCCAGCAGCGACAGGGGATACACTGAAGCTTTCTTT CASSDRGYTEAFF
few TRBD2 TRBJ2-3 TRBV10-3 TGTGCCATCAGTGAGGCTAGCGGTGGCACAGATACGCAGTATTTT CAISEASGGTDTQYF
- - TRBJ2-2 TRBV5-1 TGCGCCAGCAATACAGGGCAGAACACCGGGGAGCTGTTTTTT CASNTGQNTGELFF
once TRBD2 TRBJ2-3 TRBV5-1 TGCGCCAGCAGCTTGGATGCGGGGGGCACAGATACGCAGTATTTT CASSLDAGGTDTQYF
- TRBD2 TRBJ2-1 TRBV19 TGTGCCAGTAGCTGGACTAGCGGGAGGGGTGATGAGCAGTTCTTC CASSWTSGRGDEQFF
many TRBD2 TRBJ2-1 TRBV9 TGTGCCAGCAGCACGCGGACTAGCGCGGTGAAAAATGAGCAGTTCTTC CASSTRTSAVKNEQFF
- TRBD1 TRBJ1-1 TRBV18 TGTGCCAGCTCACCCGACAGGGTCTGGGGCACTGAAGCTTTCTTT CASSPDRVWGTEAFF
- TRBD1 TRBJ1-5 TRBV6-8 TGTGCCAGCAGTCAAAGGGACAGGGTTAGCAATCAGCCCCAGCATTTT CASSQRDRVSNQPQHF
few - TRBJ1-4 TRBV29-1 TGCAGCGTCCTGGACAGATTTGCAACTAATGAAAAACTGTTTTTT CSVLDRFATNEKLFF
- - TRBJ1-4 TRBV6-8 TGTGCCAGCAGTTTCATAGGAACACATATCACAACAACTAATGAAAAACTGTTTTTT CASSFIGTHITTTNEKLFF
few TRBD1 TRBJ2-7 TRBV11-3 TGTGCCAGCAGCTTGGTCAGCGGGACAGGGCTGTACGAGCAGTACTTC CASSLVSGTGLYEQYF
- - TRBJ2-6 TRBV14 TGTGCCAGCAGCCAAGGCCAGGGCCCCGCCAACGTCCTGACTTTC CASSQGQGPANVLTF
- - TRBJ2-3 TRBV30 TGTGCCCACGGGGGAGGAGGTCGGGCGCAGTATTTT CAHGGGGRAQYF
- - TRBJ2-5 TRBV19 TGTGCCAGTAGTATAGATTCCCGGGGATCCGAGACCCAGTACTTC CASSIDSRGSETQYF
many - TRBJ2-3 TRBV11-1 TGTGCCAGCAGCTTAGGGGCTGGAAGCACAGATACGCAGTATTTT CASSLGAGSTDTQYF
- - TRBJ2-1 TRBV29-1 TGCAGCGGGAACCGGGGTTACAATGAGCAGTTCTTC CSGNRGYNEQFF
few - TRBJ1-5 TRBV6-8 TGTGCCAGCAGCCTTATCTGGGGGGGCGGTAACAATCAGCCCCAGCATTTT CASSLIWGGGNNQPQHF
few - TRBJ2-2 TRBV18 TGTGCCAGCTCACCAAACAGGGCAAACACCGGGGAGCTGTTTTTT CASSPNRANTGELFF
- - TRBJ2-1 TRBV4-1 TGCGCCAGCAGCCAAAGGCGGCAGTTCGATGAGCAGTTCTTC CASSQRRQFDEQFF
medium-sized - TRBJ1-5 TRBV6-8 TGTGCCAGCGTCGGACAAAAGAGCAATCAGCCCCAGCATTTT CASVGQKSNQPQHF
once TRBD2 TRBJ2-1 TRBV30 TGTGCCTGGGGGCACCGGGACTATCCCTACAATGAGCAGTTCTTC CAWGHRDYPYNEQFF
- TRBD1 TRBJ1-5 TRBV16 TGTGCCAGCAGCCAATCAGGACAGGCCAATCAGCCCCAGCATTTT CASSQSGQANQPQHF
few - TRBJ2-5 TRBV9 TGTGCCAGCAGCATTCGGGACCAAGAGACCCAGTACTTC CASSIRDQETQYF
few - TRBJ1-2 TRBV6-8 TGTGCCAGCAGTCACCCGACAGCTCGCTATGGCTACACCTTC CASSHPTARYGYTF
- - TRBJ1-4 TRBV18 TGTGCCAGCTCCTACCACGTCAAGGAATCAAATGAAAAACTGTTTTTT CASSYHVKESNEKLFF
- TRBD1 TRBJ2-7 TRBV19 TGTGCCAGTAGTGGAAAACCGGGACAGACCTACGAGCAGTACTTC CASSGKPGQTYEQYF
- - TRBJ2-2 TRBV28 TGTGCCAGCAGTTTAGAACAGGGCACCGGGGAGCTGTTTTTT CASSLEQGTGELFF
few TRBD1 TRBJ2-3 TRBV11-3 TGTGCCAGCAGCTCGCGGACAGGGGCCACCACAGATACGCAGTATTTT CASSSRTGATTDTQYF